This T cell receptor beta chain is from a study of T cell responses to AZD1222 COVID-19 vaccine. The method was immunoSEQ multiplex PCR; TCRdb's version includes in-frame clones alone and lacks a portion of them. This table holds about 120,000 clones, about 90% found once. To note about this clone: The antigen remains unidentified.

Germline lookup yields CDR1 KGHDR and CDR2 SFDVKD. After removal of 7 bases from V and 4 bases from J, the junction contained 1 base not matched to a gene. This CDR3 comprises 13 residues. Findings of the study overall: Elevations in Spike-specific TCR breadth and depth followed administration of two AZD1222 doses.

This TCR was recovered from an adult who received the AZD1222 COVID-19 vaccine. The chain carries TRBV24-1 and TRBJ2-2, with 8 bases aligning to TRBD1. The source was peripheral blood, collected 28 days after the second AZD1222 dose. The CDR3 DNA reads as TGTGCCACCAGGGACAGGGTCACCGGGGAGCTGTTTTTT. Protein sequence: CATRDRVTGELFF.